The text below deals with one T cell receptor (beta chain). This sample was included in a study of OX40 agonist ivuxolimab in advanced cancers. CDR3 length: 10 amino acids. The germline V gene encodes CDR1 SQVTM and CDR2 ANQGSEA. Trimming removed 5 bases at V and 3 bases at J, with 4 bases between. Clones were sequenced by immunoSEQ multiplex PCR, and TCRdb holds only the in-frame ones, with some missing. The table lists about 17,000 clones, over 90% of them singletons, with more than 7% in the top ten. The chain links TRBV29-1 to TRBJ1-2; unclear D gene. The sequence came from an adult with an advanced solid tumor such as melanoma, head and neck, liver or kidney cancer. Sequences were derived from CD4+ or CD8+ T cells sorted from blood, sampled in a trial of the OX40 agonist ivuxolimab. CDR3 residues: CSVSDYGYTF. CDR3 DNA: TGCAGCGTTTCGGACTATGGCTACACCTTC.